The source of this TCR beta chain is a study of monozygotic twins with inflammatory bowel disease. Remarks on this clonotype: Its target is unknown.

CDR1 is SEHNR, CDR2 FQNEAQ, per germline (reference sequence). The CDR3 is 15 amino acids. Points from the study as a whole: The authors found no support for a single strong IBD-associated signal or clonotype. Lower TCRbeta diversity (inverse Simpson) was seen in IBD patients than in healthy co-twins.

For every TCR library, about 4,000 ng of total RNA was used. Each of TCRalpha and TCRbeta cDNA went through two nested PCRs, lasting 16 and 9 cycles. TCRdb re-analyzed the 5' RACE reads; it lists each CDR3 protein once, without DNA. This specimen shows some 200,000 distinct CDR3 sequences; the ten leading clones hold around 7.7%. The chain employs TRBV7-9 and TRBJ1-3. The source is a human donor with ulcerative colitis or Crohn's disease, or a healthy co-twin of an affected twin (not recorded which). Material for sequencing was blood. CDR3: CASSHHPTSGNTIYF.